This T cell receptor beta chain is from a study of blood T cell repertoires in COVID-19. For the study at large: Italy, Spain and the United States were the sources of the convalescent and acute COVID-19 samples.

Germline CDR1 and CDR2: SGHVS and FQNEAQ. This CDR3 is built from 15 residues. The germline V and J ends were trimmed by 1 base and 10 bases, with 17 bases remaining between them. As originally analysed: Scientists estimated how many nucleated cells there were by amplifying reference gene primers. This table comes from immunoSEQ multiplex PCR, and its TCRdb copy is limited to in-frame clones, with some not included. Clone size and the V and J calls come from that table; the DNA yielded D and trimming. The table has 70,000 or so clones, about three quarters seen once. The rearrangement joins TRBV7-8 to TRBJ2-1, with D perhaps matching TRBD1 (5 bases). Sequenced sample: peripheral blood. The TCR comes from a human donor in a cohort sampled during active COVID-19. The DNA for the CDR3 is TGTGCCAGCAGCTTAGGACAGAGCAGGCGCGTGGAGCAGTTCTTC. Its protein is CASSLGQSRRVEQFF.